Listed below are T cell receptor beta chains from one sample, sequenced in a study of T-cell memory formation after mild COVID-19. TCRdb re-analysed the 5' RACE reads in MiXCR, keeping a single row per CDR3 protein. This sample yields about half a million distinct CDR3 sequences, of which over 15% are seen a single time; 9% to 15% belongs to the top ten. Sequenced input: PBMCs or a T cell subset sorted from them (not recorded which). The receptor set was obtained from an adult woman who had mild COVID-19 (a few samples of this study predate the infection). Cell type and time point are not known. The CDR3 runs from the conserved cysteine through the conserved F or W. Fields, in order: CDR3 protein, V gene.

CASHRRLLVDRGKDYGYTF | TRBV12-3/TRBV12-4
CASSVEGAVPSETQYF | TRBV9
CASSQDVGQTSF | TRBV4-1
CASSLRGPEETQYF | TRBV13
CASEPGLGGNTIYF | TRBV21-1
CASSTGTDREQYF | TRBV12-3/TRBV12-4
CASTPSESNEQFF | TRBV12-3/TRBV12-4
CASSEPGTGPYEQYF | TRBV25-1
CAWSQGHSRGQETQYF | TRBV30
CSARDDVGLTDTQYF | TRBV20-1
CASSLTSGIHEQYF | TRBV12-3/TRBV12-4
CASSLESRGNFQGYGYTF | TRBV7-2
CATMWAEQFF | TRBV24-1
CASSGTSGRGEQFF | TRBV6-6
CASSGVGRETQYF | TRBV12-3/TRBV12-4
CASSALEAGGTEAFF | TRBV25-1
CASSLLEDRGFYSTDTQYF | TRBV18
CSIRTGTYEQYF | TRBV29-1
CASSPGTGANVLTF | TRBV18
CATSGPDTFTDTQYF | TRBV24-1
CASSLVDSRSSPLHF | TRBV5-1
CASSNQGSGANVLTF | TRBV4-1
CANSGENTEAFF | TRBV12-3/TRBV12-4
CASGEGDTQYF | TRBV7-9
CSVITSAFSTDTQYF | TRBV20-1
CASSLLPGANTEAFF | TRBV7-3
CSARDHAGRPYNEQFF | TRBV20-1
CASSIVGRGRDNEQFF | TRBV19
CASSPGVGNEQFF | TRBV6-5
CASSFRQAPRNEQFF | TRBV7-3
CASSYLDGGYNEQFF | TRBV7-6
CASSLLAARSYNEQFF | TRBV7-8
CSVGAWSGEQYF | TRBV29-1